This TCR beta chain was retrieved from a study of cytomegalovirus exposure and HLA in healthy donors. The V and J ends lost 5 bases and 1 base respectively, with 12 bases between them. The germline CDR1 and CDR2 sequences are MGHRA and YSYEKL. This CDR3 has 14 amino acids. Here immunoSEQ multiplex PCR was the method, and the copy in TCRdb shows in-frame clones only, minus some. The sample shows 150,000 or so clones, 84% of them seen only once. Sequencing input: PBMCs. The gene calls are TRBV4-1 and TRBJ2-7; D perhaps matches TRBD2 (6 bases). The clonotype was recovered from a man under 40 in good health and CMV-seropositive. The CDR3 loop reads CASSSMGGSYEQYF. In DNA form, the CDR3 reads TGCGCCAGCAGCTCGATGGGGGGATCCTACGAGCAGTACTTC.